This entry lists 2 T cell receptor beta chains sequenced from one sample in a study of CD8 T cells in Susac syndrome. Random hexamers primed reverse transcription of roughly 0.5 to 1 ug RNA. TCRdb reanalysed the immunoSEQ multiplex PCR reads using MiXCR and keeps one entry per CDR3 protein. This table has about 290,000 distinct CDR3 sequences, 85% appearing once. Sequencing input: CD8+ T cells from PBMCs. The receptor set was obtained from a human donor with multiple sclerosis.

This chain joins TRBV20-1 and TRBJ2-5, with 14 positions matching TRBD2. The germline V gene encodes CDR1 DFQATT and CDR2 SNEGSKA (reference sequence). This CDR3 spans 16 amino acids. V lost 3 bases to trimming and J lost 4 bases; unmatched junction nucleotides: 7. The CDR3 region is CSARRLAGGPRETQYF. The CDR3 bases are TGCAGTGCTAGGAGACTAGCGGGAGGGCCCAGAGAGACCCAGTACTTC.

The V and J genes are TRBV7-9 and TRBJ1-1, with a weak D call TRBD1 (5 bases). From germline, CDR1 is SEHNR and CDR2 FQNEAQ (reference sequence). The CDR3 sequence is 14 residues long. Trimming stripped 1 base from V and 11 bases from J, with 17 bases between. In DNA, the CDR3 is TGTGCCAGCAGCTTAGGAACGCACTCCCGGGACGCTTTCTTT. Translating it yields CASSLGTHSRDAFF.